Listed here are 5 T cell receptor beta chains from one sample, sequenced in a study of graft-versus-host responses after intestinal transplantation. Sequencing was performed with immunoSEQ multiplex PCR; in TCRdb, only in-frame clones are kept and a portion is missing. Of under 25,000 clones in the sample, about 89% were seen once. The input for sequencing was PBMCs, taken about 230 days after intestinal transplant. The receptors were gathered from a human patient who received an intestinal transplant, so some T cells may come from the graft donor.

The chain is built from TRBV18 and TRBJ1-1; tentative D call: TRBD1 (6 bases). V lost 6 bases, J lost 4 bases, and 18 bases lay in between. CDR3 length: 15 amino acids. Germline V gene sequence: CDR1 KGHSH, CDR2 LQKENI. This CDR3 is CASSPGGGGGTEAFF. CDR3 sequence (DNA): TGTGCCAGCTCCCCTGGTGGGGGCGGAGGCACTGAAGCTTTCTTT.

This chain connects TRBV7-9 to TRBJ1-4; D possibly corresponds to TRBD1 (5 bases). The germline gives CDR1 SEHNR, CDR2 FQNEAQ (reference sequence). The CDR3 spans 14 residues. Between the trimmed V and J ends, which lost 3 bases and 8 bases, there was a span of 13 bases. The CDR3 sequence is CASSFGQGGEKLFF. The CDR3, as DNA: TGTGCCAGCAGCTTTGGGCAGGGAGGGGAAAAACTGTTTTTT.

The rearrangement links TRBV6-1 to TRBJ2-7, with 7 bases identical to TRBD1. Germline CDR1 MNHNS, CDR2 SASEGT. The CDR3 covers 14 residues. J gave up 3 bases and V 6 bases, and 8 bases lay outside the gene matches. CDR3 loop: CASRNRDSHYEQYF. DNA for the CDR3: TGTGCCAGCAGGAACCGGGACAGCCACTACGAGCAGTACTTC.

The chain uses TRBV5-4 and TRBJ2-2, with D uncertain. Trimming left V 2 bases short and J 1 base short, with 6 bases between. Germline values: CDR1 SGHNT, CDR2 YYREEE (reference sequence). The CDR3 length is 14 residues. The CDR3 spells CASSFSGNTGELFF. The CDR3 DNA follows: TGTGCCAGCAGCTTTTCGGGGAACACCGGGGAGCTGTTTTTT.

The chain has TRBV7-9 and TRBJ2-3, with D perhaps matching TRBD1 or TRBD2 (5 bases each). Trimming removed 3 bases from V and 1 base from J, with 11 bases in between. CDR3 length: 15 amino acids. Germline V CDR1 and CDR2: SEHNR, FQNEAQ (reference sequence). DNA for the CDR3: TGTGCCAGCAGCTTGAGGGACGGCGGCACAGATACGCAGTATTTT. Translation: CASSLRDGGTDTQYF.